The clone carrying this T cell receptor beta chain was detected only a few times. Its antigen is unknown. TCR beta CDR3 sequences were amplified from RNA transcripts. During a first-round RT-PCR of the TCR CDR3, the HTBI primer set was used. TCRdb reanalysed the multiplex PCR reads using MiXCR and keeps one entry per CDR3 protein. The table lists about 740,000 distinct CDR3 sequences, about 14% of them singletons. Germline V CDR1 and CDR2: SGHTA, FQGNSA. Trimming at V came to 5 bases and at J to 4 bases, leaving 8 bases not matched to a gene. The length of the CDR3 is 15 residues. Stable disease denoted Graves' hyperthyroidism without ophthalmopathy progression within 18 months. Patients aged 18 to 65 had newly diagnosed hyperthyroidism of under 2 months' duration. The PBMCs were sourced from fresh peripheral blood (less than 11 ml). These data originate in a study of T cells in Graves' hyperthyroidism and ophthalmopathy. Overall study results and limits: Ophthalmopathy was identified by the model a median around 6.9 months ahead of onset.

This chain uses TRBV7-2 with TRBJ2-5; 9 nucleotides agree with TRBD2. This sequence was found in a woman aged 18-35 years with Graves' hyperthyroidism. The sample taken for sequencing was blood. The CDR3 DNA sequence: TGTGCCAGCAGCCCACGCGGGGGGGCTGGAGAGACCCAGTACTTC. Its translation is CASSPRGGAGETQYF.